The rows below give T cell receptor beta chains drawn from one sample of a study of blood T cell repertoires in COVID-19. Produced via immunoSEQ multiplex PCR; TCRdb's table is partial and in-frame only. The sample includes 200,000 to 300,000 clones, around 90% seen only once; the top ten take approximately 2.6%. What was sequenced was peripheral blood. These receptors all come from a person aged 18 to 35 with COVID-19, enrolled during active disease. CDR3s include the opening cysteine and the closing phenylalanine or tryptophan. Only some rows state a clone size, as once, few, many or a class for expanded clones.

TRBJ1-2	TRBV2	.	CASSEFQGTDGYTF
TRBJ2-7	TRBV13	.	CASSSGSIAYEQYF
TRBJ2-1	TRBV24-1	.	CATSDFRDNGPNEQFF
TRBJ1-2	TRBV6-2/TRBV6-3	once	CASSYSAGGLSGYTF
TRBJ1-1	TRBV27	few	CASSSNRGDRFTEAFF
TRBJ2-7	TRBV6-6	.	CASSYGGEGYEQYF
TRBJ2-3	TRBV5-4	.	CASSADTTDTQYF
TRBJ1-1	TRBV24-1	.	CATQGQLNTEAFF
TRBJ2-5	TRBV18	.	CASSPKEETQYF
TRBJ2-2	TRBV7-2	.	CASSLAGRAAGELFF